This T cell receptor (beta chain) appears in the sequencing data of a study of T cell changes during pregnancy in multiple sclerosis (dated by TCRdb to about 2019). Notes on the research overall: In women with multiple sclerosis, the researchers looked at how the T cell repertoire shifted as pregnancy progressed.

The CDR3 runs 15 amino acids, cysteine and phenylalanine included. Of all the DNA, just the CDR3 is kept, 45 bases in frame from base 1. Trimming takes 3 bases off V and 4 bases off J; junction bases not matched to a gene: 6. The germline V gene specifies KGHSH as CDR1 and LQKENI as CDR2. Library construction relied on the immunoSEQ multiplex PCR assay. Imported from immuneACCESS, the table was reduced by TCRdb to in-frame sequences with V and J called. These copies leave out some clones; in studies compared against another copy, an unresolved V gene accounts for under half, and the cause of the remainder is not known. In this sample the table shows tens of thousands of clones, 85% to 95% of which occur a single time. Of the sample, over 0.8% falls within the top ten clones. As regards this clone: There is no known antigen for this receptor. It has no much larger one-base neighbor in the sample; base qualities were not kept.

The origin of this receptor is a female donor with multiple sclerosis, enrolled in a pregnancy study. Sequencing used peripheral blood, obtained in the first trimester of pregnancy. The V gene is TRBV18 and the J gene is TRBJ2-1, with 7 middle bases fitting TRBD1. At the DNA level, the sequence is TGTGCCAGCTCACCGAGAGACAGGGTATACAATGAGCAGTTCTTC. It encodes CASSPRDRVYNEQFF.